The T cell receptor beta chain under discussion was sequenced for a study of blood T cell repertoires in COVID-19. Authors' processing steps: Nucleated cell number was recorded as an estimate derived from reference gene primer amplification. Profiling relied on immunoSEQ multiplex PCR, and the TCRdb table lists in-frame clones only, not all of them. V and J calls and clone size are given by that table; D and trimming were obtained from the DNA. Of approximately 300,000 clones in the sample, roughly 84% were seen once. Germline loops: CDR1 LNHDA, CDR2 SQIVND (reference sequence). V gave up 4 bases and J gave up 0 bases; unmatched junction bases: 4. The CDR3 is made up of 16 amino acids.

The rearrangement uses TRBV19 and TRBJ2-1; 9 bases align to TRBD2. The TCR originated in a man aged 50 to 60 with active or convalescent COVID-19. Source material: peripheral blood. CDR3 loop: CASSNLAGSSYNEQFF. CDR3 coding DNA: TGTGCCAGTAGTAATCTAGCGGGGAGCTCCTACAATGAGCAGTTCTTC.